This T cell receptor beta chain was identified during a study of T cell changes during pregnancy in multiple sclerosis. Produced via immunoSEQ multiplex PCR; TCRdb's table is partial and in-frame only. The data show fewer than 55,000 clones, with nearly 90% seen just once and approximately 4.9% held by the top ten. The CDR3 loop spans 15 amino acids. The V gene's germline CDR1 is SEHNR and CDR2 FQNEAQ (reference sequence). V dropped 5 bases and J dropped 6; count of bases not matched to a gene: 12. The gene calls are TRBV7-9 and TRBJ2-7; 8 bases match TRBD2. Here the sequenced sample was peripheral blood, taken after pregnancy. This TCR was sampled from a female donor in good health, enrolled as a control in a pregnancy study. Written as DNA, the CDR3 is TGTGCCAGCAGCCTCCGGAGAGCGGGAGAGTTCGAGCAGTACTTC. Translated: CASSLRRAGEFEQYF.